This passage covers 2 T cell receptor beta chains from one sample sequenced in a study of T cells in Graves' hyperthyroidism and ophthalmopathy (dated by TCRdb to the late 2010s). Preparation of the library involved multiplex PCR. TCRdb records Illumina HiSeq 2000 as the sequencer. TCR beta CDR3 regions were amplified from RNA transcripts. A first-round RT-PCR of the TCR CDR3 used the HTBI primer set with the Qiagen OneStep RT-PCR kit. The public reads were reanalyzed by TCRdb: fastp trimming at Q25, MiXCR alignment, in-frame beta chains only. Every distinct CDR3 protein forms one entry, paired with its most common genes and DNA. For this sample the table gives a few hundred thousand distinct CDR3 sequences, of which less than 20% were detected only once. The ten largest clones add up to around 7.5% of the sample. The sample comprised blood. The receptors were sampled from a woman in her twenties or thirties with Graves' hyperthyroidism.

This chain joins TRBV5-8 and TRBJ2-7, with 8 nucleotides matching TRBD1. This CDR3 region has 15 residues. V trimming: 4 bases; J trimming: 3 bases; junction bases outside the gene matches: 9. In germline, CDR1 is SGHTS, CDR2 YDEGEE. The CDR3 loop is CASSRAGTGYYEQYF. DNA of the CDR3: TGTGCCAGCAGCCGGGCCGGGACAGGCTACTACGAGCAGTACTTC.

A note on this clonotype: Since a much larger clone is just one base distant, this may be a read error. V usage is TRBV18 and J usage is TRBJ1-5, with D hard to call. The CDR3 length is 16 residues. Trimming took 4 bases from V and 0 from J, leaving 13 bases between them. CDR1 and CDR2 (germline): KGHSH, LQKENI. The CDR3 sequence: CASSRQRECSNQPQHF. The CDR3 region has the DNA TGTGCCAGCTCACGTCAGAGAGAATGTAGCAATCAGCCCCAGCATTTT.